Each of the 8 T cell receptor beta chains below was sequenced from the same sample in a study of T cell repertoires in cytomegalovirus infection (dated by TCRdb to between 2019 and 2020). Instrument on record: Illumina HiSeq 1500. TCRdb ran its own pipeline on the public reads, namely fastp trimming at Q25 and MiXCR clone calling, and kept in-frame beta chains. Entries are consolidated by CDR3 protein sequence, retaining the most common genes and DNA. The sample has a few hundred thousand distinct CDR3 sequences on record, 35% to 50% of them singletons. Together, the top ten hold about 48% of the sample. The antigens these receptors bind are not known. The label giving this sample's treatment or condition can be read as: in vitro stimulation with specific CMV peptide epitopes to enrich CMV-specific T cells. This sample comprised cultured PBMCs, obtained from culture after CMV antigen stimulation. The receptors come from a human donor in good health (CMV status not recorded). Some clones in this sample may be carry-over from other donors' samples.

This clonotype was counted a few times. The chain employs TRBV7-9 and TRBJ2-5; D gene ambiguous. Trimming left V 5 bases short and J 2 bases short, with 9 bases between. Germline V CDR1 and CDR2: SEHNR, FQNEAQ (reference sequence). The CDR3 consists of 13 residues. Here the CDR3 reads CASSKAAQETQYF. As DNA, the CDR3 is TGTGCCAGCAGCAAAGCTGCACAAGAGACCCAGTACTTC.

This clonotype was seen more than once but under ten times. The chain uses TRBV7-8 and TRBJ1-2; maybe TRBD1 (6 bases). CDR3 length: 16 amino acids. V was cut by 0 bases and J by 0 bases, with 11 bases left in between. Per germline, CDR1 SGHVS and CDR2 FQNEAQ. CDR3: CASSLARRTANYGYTF. The CDR3 DNA is TGTGCCAGCAGCTTAGCCCGGCGGACAGCTAACTATGGCTACACCTTC.

In its sample, this clonotype was seen a few times. This sequence joins TRBV6-1 and TRBJ2-1; tentatively, D is TRBD2 (7 bases). CDR3 length: 15 amino acids. Germline V gene sequence: CDR1 MNHNS, CDR2 SASEGT. Trimming stripped 7 bases from V and 3 bases from J, with 16 bases between. The CDR3 sequence: CASTEEGGSYNEQFF. In DNA form, the CDR3 reads TGTGCCAGCACCGAAGAGGGGGGGAGCTACAATGAGCAGTTCTTC.

This rearrangement joins TRBV11-1 to TRBJ1-1; 9 nucleotides match TRBD1. V shed 4 bases, J shed 1 base, and the junction held 10 bases outside the gene matches. This CDR3 has 17 residues. Germline CDR1 reads SGHAT; CDR2 reads FQDESV (reference sequence). The CDR3 region has the DNA TGTGCCAGCAGCTCGTTACAGGGGGCGGTGTCGAACACTGAAGCTTTCTTT. It codes for CASSSLQGAVSNTEAFF.

V and J are TRBV20-1 and TRBJ1-6; maybe TRBD1 (6 bases). CDR1 and CDR2 from the germline V gene are DFQATT and SNEGSKA (reference sequence). The CDR3 spans 14 residues. V shed 5 bases and J shed 7 bases, with 15 bases lying between them. This CDR3 reads CSARNRVRNSPLHF. Here the CDR3 DNA reads TGCAGTGCTCGGAACAGGGTACGGAATTCACCCCTCCACTTT.

V and J are TRBV28 and TRBJ1-2; D ambiguous. Germline CDR1 is MDHEN and CDR2 is SYDVKM. Trimming removed 0 bases at V and 5 bases at J, with 4 bases between. This CDR3 spans 12 amino acids. The CDR3 here is CASSLWGYGYTF. DNA for the CDR3: TGTGCCAGCAGTTTATGGGGGTATGGCTACACCTTC.

The sample holds a few counts of this clonotype. V usage is TRBV6-1 and J usage is TRBJ2-7; 7 positions match TRBD1. V lost 4 bases and J lost 3; bases outside the gene matches: 9. CDR3 size: 15 residues. The germline V gene encodes CDR1 MNHNS and CDR2 SASEGT. CDR3 sequence: CASSASGQPLYEQYF. DNA of the CDR3: TGTGCCAGCAGTGCTTCGGGACAGCCCCTCTACGAGCAGTACTTC.

The rearrangement joins TRBV5-3 to TRBJ1-2, with D tentatively TRBD1 (6 bases). TRBV5-3 is classed as an ORF, of uncertain function. This CDR3 has 15 amino acids. Between the trimmed V and J ends, which lost 8 bases and 10 bases, there was a span of 27 bases. The CDR3, as DNA: TGTGCCAGCAGCGCCCGGGACACAGGATGGGCTTACTACACCTTC. This codes for CASSARDTGWAYYTF.